This T cell receptor (beta chain) stems from a study of neurological immune-mediated disorders. Findings and caveats of the study: Among expanded clones, no CDR3 amino acid sequences were shared across subjects, a pattern suggesting private repertoires in all groups.

CDR3 size: 11 residues. The ends were cut back, 8 bases at V and 7 bases at J, with 14 bases in the middle. Germline CDR1 reads SQVTM; CDR2 reads ANQGSEA. The time point denotes: longitudinal time-point 3. Maryland, USA blood bank volunteers served as healthy controls. This clonotype showed up many times. Its antigen remains unknown. Each TCR transcript was tagged with a 10-nucleotide random UMI during 5'RACE. Over 160 million TCR-beta sequences from 15-18 subjects were obtained in each sequencing run. MiXCR was run by TCRdb on the 5' RACE reads, yielding one entry per CDR3 protein. The sample yields about 50,000 distinct CDR3 sequences, approximately 8.4% seen once.

The receptor comes from a woman aged 40 to 49 in good health. The chain employs TRBV29-1 and TRBJ1-2, with D hard to call. Sequenced sample: PBMCs. CDR3 protein: CSTPRMGGYTF. Here the CDR3 DNA reads TGCAGCACTCCCCGGATGGGTGGCTACACCTTC.